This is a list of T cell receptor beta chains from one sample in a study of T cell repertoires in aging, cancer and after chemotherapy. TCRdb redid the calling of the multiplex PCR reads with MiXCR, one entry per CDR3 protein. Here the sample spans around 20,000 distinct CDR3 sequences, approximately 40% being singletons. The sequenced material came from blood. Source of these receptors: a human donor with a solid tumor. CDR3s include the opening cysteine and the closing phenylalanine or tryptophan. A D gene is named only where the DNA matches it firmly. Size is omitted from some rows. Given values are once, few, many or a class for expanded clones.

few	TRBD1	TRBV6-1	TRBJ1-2	CASRRGLGQGSSVDGYTF	TGTGCCAGCAGGAGGGGCTTAGGACAGGGGTCCTCTGTGGATGGCTACACCTTC
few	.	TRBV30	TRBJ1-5	CAWSRQVGNQPQHF	TGTGCCTGGAGCAGACAGGTCGGCAATCAGCCCCAGCATTTT
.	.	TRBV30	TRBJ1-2	CASVGNAGTQWGNGYTF	TGTGCCTCTGTGGGGAACGCCGGGACACAATGGGGGAATGGCTACACCTTC
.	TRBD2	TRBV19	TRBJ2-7	CASSPIPGLAGDEQYF	TGTGCCAGTAGTCCAATACCGGGACTAGCGGGAGACGAGCAGTACTTC
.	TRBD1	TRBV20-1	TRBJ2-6	CSVPQGAGANVLTF	TGCAGTGTACCCCAGGGGGCTGGGGCCAACGTCCTGACTTTC
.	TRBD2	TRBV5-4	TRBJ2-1	CASSSGTSGGAGYEQFF	TGTGCCAGCAGCTCCGGGACTAGCGGGGGGGCGGGGTATGAGCAGTTCTTC
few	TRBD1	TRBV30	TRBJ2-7	CASSSDRGYEQYF	TGTGCCTCCTCTTCGGACAGGGGGTACGAGCAGTACTTC
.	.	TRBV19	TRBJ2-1	CASSRTASSYNEQFF	TGTGCCAGTAGCCGGACAGCTAGCTCCTACAATGAGCAGTTCTTC
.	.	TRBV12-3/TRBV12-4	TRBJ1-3	CASSLGQGNTIYF	TGTGCCAGCAGTTTAGGACAGGGAAACACCATATATTTT
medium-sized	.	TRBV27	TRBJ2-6	CASSLSRGTGANVLTF	TGTGCCAGCAGTTTATCTCGGGGGACCGGGGCCAACGTCCTGACTTTC
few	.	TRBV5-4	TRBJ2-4	CASSLDFGLPGNIQYF	TGTGCCAGCAGCTTGGATTTCGGTCTACCGGGAAACATTCAGTACTTC
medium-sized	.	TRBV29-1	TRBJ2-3	CSVEGFLTDTQYF	TGCAGCGTTGAAGGGTTCCTAACAGATACGCAGTATTTT
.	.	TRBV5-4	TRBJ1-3	CASSGPQASGNTIYF	TGTGCCAGCAGCGGTCCGCAGGCCTCTGGAAACACCATATATTTT
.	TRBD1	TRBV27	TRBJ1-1	CASNTGQISSINTEAFF	TGTGCCAGCAACACGGGACAGATCTCCTCAATTAACACTGAAGCTTTCTTT
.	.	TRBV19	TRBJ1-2	CASSTGAGYGYTF	TGTGCCAGCTCCACAGGAGCGGGCTATGGCTACACCTTC
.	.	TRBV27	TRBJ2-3	CASSTITGDTQYF	TGTGCCAGCAGCACGATCACCGGAGATACGCAGTATTTT
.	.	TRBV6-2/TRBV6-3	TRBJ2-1	CASIFSVGNEQFF	TGTGCCAGCATTTTTAGCGTGGGCAATGAGCAGTTCTTC
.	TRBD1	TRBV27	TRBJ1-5	CANFTPGTGKVWKGKVGNQPQHF	TGTGCCAACTTCACTCCCGGGACAGGGAAGGTGTGGAAAGGAAAAGTGGGCAATCAGCCCCAGCATTTT
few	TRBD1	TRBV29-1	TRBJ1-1	CSVRDSTEAFF	TGCAGCGTTCGGGACAGCACTGAAGCTTTCTTT
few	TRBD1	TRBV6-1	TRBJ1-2	CASSDHGTALHHGYTF	TGTGCCAGCAGTGATCATGGGACAGCGCTACATCATGGCTACACCTTC
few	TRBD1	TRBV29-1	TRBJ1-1	CSVEGQGNTEAFF	TGCAGCGTTGAGGGACAGGGAAACACTGAAGCTTTCTTT
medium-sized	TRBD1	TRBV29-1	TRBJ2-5	CSVDMYRGVETQYF	TGCAGCGTTGACATGTACAGGGGCGTGGAGACCCAGTACTTC
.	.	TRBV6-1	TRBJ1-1	CASSDSPGTEAFF	TGTGCCAGCAGTGACTCCCCCGGCACTGAAGCTTTCTTT
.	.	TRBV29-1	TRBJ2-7	CSVEASRNSYEQYF	TGCAGCGTTGAGGCTAGCAGGAACTCCTACGAGCAGTACTTC
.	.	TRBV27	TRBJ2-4	CASSLRDGGHTKNIQYF	TGTGCCAGCAGTCTCCGGGACGGGGGACATACCAAAAACATTCAGTACTTC
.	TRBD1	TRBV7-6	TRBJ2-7	CASRGQSGEQYF	TGTGCCAGCAGGGGACAGTCAGGCGAGCAGTACTTC
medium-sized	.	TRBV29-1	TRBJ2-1	CSVEGRTYNEQFF	TGCAGCGTTGAAGGCAGAACCTACAATGAGCAGTTCTTC
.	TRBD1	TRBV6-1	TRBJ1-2	CASRGGTGYGYTF	TGTGCCAGCAGGGGTGGGACAGGTTATGGCTACACCTTC